Sequencing of this TCR beta chain was carried out in a study of CD8+ T cells in alopecia areata. Extracted RNA was reverse transcribed, and the resulting cDNA served as sequencing template. The data were produced by immunoSEQ multiplex PCR, yet TCRdb's version contains in-frame clones alone and is incomplete. The data hold 130,000 or so clones, with 47% observed a single time. Points on this clone: The antigen is not known.

Study observations and caveats: Besides other cells, scalp samples also yield sequences of resident alphabeta T cells from normal skin. Normal scalp had lower clonality than lesional scalp, with alopecia totalis/universalis lesions showing this most strongly.

The sequence was collected from a human donor with alopecia areata. Sequenced material: NKG2D-low CD8+ T cells sorted from blood.

CDR3: CSVFDYEQYF. For the CDR3, the DNA is TGCAGCGTTTTTGACTACGAGCAGTACTTC. The genes are TRBV29-1 and TRBJ2-7; no clear D. The CDR3 length is 10 residues. In germline, CDR1 is SQVTM, CDR2 ANQGSEA. The germline V and J ends were trimmed by 5 bases and 3 bases, with 5 bases remaining between them.